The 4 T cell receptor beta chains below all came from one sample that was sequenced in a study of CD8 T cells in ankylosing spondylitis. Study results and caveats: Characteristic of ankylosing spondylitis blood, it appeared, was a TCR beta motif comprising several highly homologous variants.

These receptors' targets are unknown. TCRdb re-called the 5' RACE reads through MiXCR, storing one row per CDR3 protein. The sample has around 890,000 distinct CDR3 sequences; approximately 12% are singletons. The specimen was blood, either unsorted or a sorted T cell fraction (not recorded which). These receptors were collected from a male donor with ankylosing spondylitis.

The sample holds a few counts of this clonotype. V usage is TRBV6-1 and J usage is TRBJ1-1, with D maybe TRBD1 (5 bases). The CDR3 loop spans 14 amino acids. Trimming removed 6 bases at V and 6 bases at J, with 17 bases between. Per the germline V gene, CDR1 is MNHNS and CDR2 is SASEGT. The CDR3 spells CASSDAGLGAEAFF. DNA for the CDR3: TGTGCCAGCAGCGACGCGGGACTAGGGGCTGAAGCTTTCTTT.

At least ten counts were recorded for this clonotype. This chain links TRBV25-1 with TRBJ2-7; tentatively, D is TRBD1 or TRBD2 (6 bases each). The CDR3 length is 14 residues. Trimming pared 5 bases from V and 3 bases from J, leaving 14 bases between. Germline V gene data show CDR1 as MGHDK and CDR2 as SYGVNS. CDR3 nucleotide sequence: TGTGCCAGCAGTAAGGGGGGCAGTTACTACGAGCAGTACTTC. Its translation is CASSKGGSYYEQYF.

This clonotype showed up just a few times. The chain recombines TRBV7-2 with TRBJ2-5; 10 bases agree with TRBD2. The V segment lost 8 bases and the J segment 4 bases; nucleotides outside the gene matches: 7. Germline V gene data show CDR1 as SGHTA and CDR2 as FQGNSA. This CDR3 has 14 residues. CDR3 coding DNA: TGTGCCAGCTTAAGCGGGAGGGGGTCAGAGACCCAGTACTTC. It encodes CASLSGRGSETQYF. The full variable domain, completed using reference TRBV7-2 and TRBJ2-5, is GAGVSQSPSNKVTEKGKDVELRCDPISGHTALYWYRQSLGQGLEFLIYFQGNSAPDKSGLPSDRFSAERTGGSVSTLTIQRTQQEDSAVYLCASLSGRGSETQYFGPGTRLLVL.

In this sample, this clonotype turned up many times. CDR3 residues: CASSYGGFNQPQHF. The CDR3 DNA reads TGCGCCAGCAGCTATGGAGGCTTCAATCAGCCCCAGCATTTT. The chain employs TRBV5-1 and TRBJ1-5; D ambiguous. The CDR3 spans 14 residues. Trimming removed 3 bases at V and 3 bases at J, with 10 bases between. Per germline, CDR1 SGHRS and CDR2 YFSETQ. Full variable domain (missing parts from reference TRBV5-1 and TRBJ1-5): KAGVTQTPRYLIKTRGQQVTLSCSPISGHRSVSWYQQTPGQGLQFLFEYFSETQRNKGNFPGRFSGRQFSNSRSEMNVSTLELGDSALYLCASSYGGFNQPQHFGDGTRLSIL.